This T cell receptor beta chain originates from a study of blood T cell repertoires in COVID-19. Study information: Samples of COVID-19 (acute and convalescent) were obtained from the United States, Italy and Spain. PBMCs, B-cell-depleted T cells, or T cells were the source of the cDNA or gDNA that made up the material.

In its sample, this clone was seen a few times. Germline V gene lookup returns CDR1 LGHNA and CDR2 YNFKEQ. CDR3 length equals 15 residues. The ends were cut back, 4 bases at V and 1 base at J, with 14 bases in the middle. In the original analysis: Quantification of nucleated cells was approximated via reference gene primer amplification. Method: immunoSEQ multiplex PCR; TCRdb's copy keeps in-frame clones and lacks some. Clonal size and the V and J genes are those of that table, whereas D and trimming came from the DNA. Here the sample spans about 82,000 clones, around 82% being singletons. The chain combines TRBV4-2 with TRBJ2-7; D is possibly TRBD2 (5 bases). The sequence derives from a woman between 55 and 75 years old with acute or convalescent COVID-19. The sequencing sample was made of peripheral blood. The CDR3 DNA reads TGTGCCAGCAGCCCGGACGAGGGCTGGTCCTACGAGCAGTACTTC. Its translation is CASSPDEGWSYEQYF.